This TCR beta chain originates from a study of type 1 regulatory T cells. Across the study: An in vitro protocol generated T-allo10, a Tr1-enriched, alloantigen-specific CD4 T cell product.

From the reads, TCRdb called clonotypes with MiXCR, one entry per CDR3 protein. The sample shows 80,000 to 100,000 distinct CDR3 sequences, around a third of them seen only once. Germline V gene sequence: CDR1 SGHRS, CDR2 YFSETQ. The ends were cut back, 2 bases at V and 0 bases at J, with 6 bases in the middle. CDR3 length: 15 amino acids. The chain employs TRBV5-1 and TRBJ1-6, with unresolved D. The sequenced sample was CD4+ T cells, either the whole sample or a sorted fraction (not recorded which). The sequence was collected from a human donor in good health. The CDR3 region is CASSFRGSYNSPLHF. The CDR3, as DNA: TGCGCCAGCAGCTTTCGGGGCTCCTATAATTCACCCCTCCACTTT.